This record looks at one T cell receptor beta chain sequence and its context. The entry originates in a study of shared clonotypes between healthy human individuals. CDR1 and CDR2 (germline): MGHRA, YSYEKL. This CDR3 contains 16 residues. Trimming shortened V by 2 bases and J by 0 bases, and 10 bases separated the two germline ends. Clones were read by immunoSEQ multiplex PCR, and TCRdb kept only the in-frame ones, dropping some. Of about 520,000 clones in the sample, around 80% were seen once. Sequenced: PBMCs. The clonotype originates from a woman in her forties in good health. Some clones in this sample may be carry-over from other donors' samples. The chain joins TRBV4-1 to TRBJ1-4; D is undetermined. CDR3 region: CASSQPSSATNEKLFF. In nucleotides, the CDR3 is TGCGCCAGCAGCCAACCCTCCTCGGCAACTAATGAAAAACTGTTTTTT.